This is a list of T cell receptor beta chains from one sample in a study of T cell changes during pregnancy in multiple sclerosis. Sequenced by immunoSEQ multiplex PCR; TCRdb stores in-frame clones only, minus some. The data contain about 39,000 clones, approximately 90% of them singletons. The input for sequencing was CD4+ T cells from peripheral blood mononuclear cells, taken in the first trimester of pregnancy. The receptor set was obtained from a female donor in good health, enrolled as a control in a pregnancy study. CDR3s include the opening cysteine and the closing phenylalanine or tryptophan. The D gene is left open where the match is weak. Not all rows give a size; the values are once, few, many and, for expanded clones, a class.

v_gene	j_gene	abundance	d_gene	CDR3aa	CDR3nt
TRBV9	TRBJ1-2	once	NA	CASSVSMEGYTF	TGTGCCAGCAGCGTATCTATGGAGGGCTACACCTTC
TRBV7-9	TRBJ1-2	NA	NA	CASSPTGSYGYTF	TGTGCCAGCAGCCCAACAGGGTCCTATGGCTACACCTTC
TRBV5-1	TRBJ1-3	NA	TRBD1	CASSTSGTVGNTIYF	TGCGCCAGCAGCACCTCCGGGACAGTTGGAAACACCATATATTTT
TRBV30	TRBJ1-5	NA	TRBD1	CACSTGGQPQHF	TGTGCCTGTAGCACAGGGGGTCAGCCCCAGCATTTT
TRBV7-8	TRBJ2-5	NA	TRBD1	CASSGNRGLLETQYF	TGTGCCAGCAGCGGCAACAGGGGGCTGTTGGAGACCCAGTACTTC
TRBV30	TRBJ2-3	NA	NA	CAWTSVSPDTQYF	TGTGCCTGGACTAGCGTGTCTCCAGATACGCAGTATTTT
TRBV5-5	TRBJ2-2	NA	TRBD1	CASSPPGQGSTGELFF	TGTGCCAGCAGCCCCCCGGGACAGGGCAGCACCGGGGAGCTGTTTTTT
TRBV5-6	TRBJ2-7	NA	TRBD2	CASSLGPGGRMNYEQYF	TGTGCCAGCAGCCTCGGTCCGGGGGGGCGTATGAACTACGAGCAGTACTTC
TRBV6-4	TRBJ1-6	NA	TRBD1	CASSERTGMRPLHF	TGTGCCAGCAGTGAAAGGACAGGGATGCGGCCCCTCCACTTT
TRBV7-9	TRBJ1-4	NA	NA	CASSLGRTTNEKLFF	TGTGCCAGCAGCTTAGGGAGGACAACTAATGAAAAACTGTTTTTT
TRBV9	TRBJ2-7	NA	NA	CASSVTAGYEQYF	TGTGCCAGCAGCGTAACGGCAGGCTACGAGCAGTACTTC
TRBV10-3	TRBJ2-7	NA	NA	CASSGGATREQYF	TGTGCCTCGTCAGGAGGGGCAACAAGGGAGCAGTACTTC
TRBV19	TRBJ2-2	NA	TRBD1	CASKKGQGTSNTGELFF	TGTGCCAGTAAGAAGGGACAGGGGACCTCAAACACCGGGGAGCTGTTTTTT
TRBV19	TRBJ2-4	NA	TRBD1	CASSPGTGIAKNIQYF	TGTGCCAGTAGTCCCGGGACAGGGATTGCCAAAAACATTCAGTACTTC
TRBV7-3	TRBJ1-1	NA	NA	CASSFTGLDTEAFF	TGTGCCAGCAGCTTTACAGGGTTGGACACTGAAGCTTTCTTT
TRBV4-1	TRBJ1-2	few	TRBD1	CASSQDDRGPGGYTF	TGCGCCAGCAGCCAAGACGACAGGGGGCCTGGTGGCTACACCTTC
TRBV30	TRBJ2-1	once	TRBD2	CAWQGGGASNEQFF	TGTGCCTGGCAGGGCGGGGGGGCGAGCAATGAGCAGTTCTTC
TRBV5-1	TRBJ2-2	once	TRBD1	CASSLTDREAGELFF	TGCGCCAGCAGCTTGACGGACAGGGAAGCCGGGGAGCTGTTTTTT
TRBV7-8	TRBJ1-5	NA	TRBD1	CASTLTGVNQPQHF	TGTGCCAGCACCCTAACAGGGGTCAATCAGCCCCAGCATTTT
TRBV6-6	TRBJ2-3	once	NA	CASSYSVQGGDTQYF	TGTGCCAGCAGTTACTCGGTCCAGGGCGGAGATACGCAGTATTTT
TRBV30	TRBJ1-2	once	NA	CAWSAGNNGYTF	TGTGCCTGGAGTGCAGGGAATAATGGCTACACCTTC
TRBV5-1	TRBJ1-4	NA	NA	CASSLGPSGMGEKLFF	TGCGCCAGCAGCTTGGGGCCATCAGGGATGGGTGAAAAACTGTTTTTT
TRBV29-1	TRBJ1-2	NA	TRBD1	CSVGQGGGYTF	TGCAGCGTCGGACAGGGAGGAGGCTACACCTTC
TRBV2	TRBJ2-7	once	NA	CASGRDRGSSYEQYF	TGTGCCAGCGGCAGGGACCGGGGGAGCTCCTACGAGCAGTACTTC
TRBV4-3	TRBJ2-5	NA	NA	CASSQGGQGGTQYF	TGCGCCAGCAGCCAAGGGGGTCAGGGCGGGACCCAGTACTTC
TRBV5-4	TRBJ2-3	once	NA	CASSADSLVTDTQYF	TGTGCCAGCAGCGCGGACTCCCTTGTGACAGATACGCAGTATTTT
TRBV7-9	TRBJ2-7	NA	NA	CASSLGSGTMTYEQYF	TGTGCCAGCAGCTTAGGATCCGGGACAATGACCTACGAGCAGTACTTC
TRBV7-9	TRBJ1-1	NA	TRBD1	CASRPGTGEGNTEAFF	TGTGCCAGCAGGCCCGGGACAGGGGAGGGGAACACTGAAGCTTTCTTT
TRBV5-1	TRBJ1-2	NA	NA	CASSPWPVTGGYTF	TGCGCCAGCAGCCCGTGGCCAGTGACCGGGGGCTACACCTTC
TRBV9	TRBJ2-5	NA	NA	CASSVDSLWETQYF	TGTGCCAGCAGCGTTGACAGTCTTTGGGAGACCCAGTACTTC
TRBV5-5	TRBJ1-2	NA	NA	CASSLAWAGNYGYTF	TGTGCCAGCAGCTTGGCCTGGGCAGGAAACTATGGCTACACCTTC
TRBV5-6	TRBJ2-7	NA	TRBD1	CASSLGQVSYEQYF	TGTGCCAGCAGCCTGGGACAGGTGAGCTACGAGCAGTACTTC
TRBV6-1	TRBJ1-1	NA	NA	CASTMLGGNTEAFF	TGTGCCAGCACAATGTTAGGAGGGAACACTGAAGCTTTCTTT
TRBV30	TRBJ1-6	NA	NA	CAWTPGGSPLHF	TGTGCCTGGACCCCGGGTGGTTCACCCCTCCACTTT
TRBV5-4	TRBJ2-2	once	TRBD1	CASSLGQGVGELFF	TGTGCCAGCAGCTTGGGGCAGGGGGTCGGGGAGCTGTTTTTT
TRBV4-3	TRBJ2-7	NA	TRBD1	CASSQEADRGGYEQYF	TGCGCCAGCAGCCAAGAGGCAGACAGGGGAGGCTACGAGCAGTACTTC
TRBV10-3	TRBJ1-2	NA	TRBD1	CAISEGGQGENGYTF	TGTGCCATCAGTGAGGGTGGACAGGGGGAGAATGGCTATACCTTC
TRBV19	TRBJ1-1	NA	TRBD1	CASSVYGTGESTEAFF	TGTGCCAGTAGTGTATATGGGACAGGGGAGTCGACTGAAGCTTTCTTT
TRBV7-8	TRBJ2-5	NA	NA	CASSFMRETQYF	TGTGCCAGCAGCTTTATGAGGGAGACCCAGTACTTC
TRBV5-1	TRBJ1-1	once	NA	CASSPKMGGDTEAFF	TGCGCCAGCAGCCCAAAAATGGGGGGGGACACTGAAGCTTTCTTT
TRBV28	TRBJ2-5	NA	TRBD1	CASRTGKETQYF	TGTGCCAGCAGGACAGGGAAAGAGACCCAGTACTTC
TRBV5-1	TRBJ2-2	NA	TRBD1	CASGVDRAAGELFF	TGCGCCAGCGGAGTAGACAGGGCCGCCGGGGAGCTGTTTTTT
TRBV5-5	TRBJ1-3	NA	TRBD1	CASSSDRGAGNTIYF	TGTGCCAGCAGCTCAGACAGGGGAGCTGGAAACACCATATATTTT
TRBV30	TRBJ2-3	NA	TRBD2	CARSAGGLGTDTQYF	TGTGCCAGATCCGCGGGGGGGCTTGGCACAGATACGCAGTATTTT
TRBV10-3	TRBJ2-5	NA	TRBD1	CAISESGSTGQFQYF	TGTGCCATCAGCGAGTCTGGGTCGACAGGGCAGTTTCAGTACTTC
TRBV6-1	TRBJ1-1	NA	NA	CASSVSRDTEAFF	TGTGCCAGCAGTGTTAGTCGGGACACTGAAGCTTTCTTT
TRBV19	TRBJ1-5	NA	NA	CASSIPRNQPQHF	TGTGCCAGTAGTATTCCCAGAAATCAGCCCCAGCATTTT